Below, 19 T cell receptor beta chains from the same sample are listed, as sequenced in a study of blood T cells in healthy people across ages. Primed by a sample-barcoded 5' primer and a J-beta primer mix, a second PCR proceeded for roughly 7 to 12 cycles. TCRdb reanalysed the 5' RACE reads using MiXCR and keeps one entry per CDR3 protein. The sample lists some 1.4 million distinct CDR3 sequences; roughly 45% were seen once. The sample taken for sequencing was blood. The receptors were sampled from a young woman in good health.

V and J are TRBV14 and TRBJ1-2; unclear D gene. Germline values: CDR1 SGHDN, CDR2 FVKESK. The CDR3 sequence is 12 residues long. V shed 4 bases and J shed 8 bases, with 11 bases lying between them. The DNA of the CDR3 is TGTGCCAGCAGCCCGGCCGGGTTGGGCTACACCTTC. Its translation: CASSPAGLGYTF.

This clonotype was found a few times. The chain uses TRBV27 and TRBJ1-2, with D possibly matching TRBD1 (6 bases). V was pared by 0 bases and J by 7 bases, with 15 bases between. Looked up from germline, CDR1 is MNHEY and CDR2 is SMNVEV (reference sequence). The CDR3 covers 15 residues. As DNA, the CDR3 is TGTGCCAGCAGTTTATCAATGGGGGCGGCGGCTGGCTACACCTTC. This translates into CASSLSMGAAAGYTF.

Only a few counts were recorded for this clonotype. The V gene is TRBV10-3, the J gene TRBJ2-1; a possible D gene is TRBD2 (5 bases). V lost 11 bases to trimming and J lost 2 bases, with 10 bases between them. The germline gives CDR1 ENHRY, CDR2 SYGVKD. CDR3 length equals 12 residues. The CDR3 reads CAVGVTYNEQFF. The DNA of the CDR3 is TGTGCCGTCGGGGTGACCTACAATGAGCAGTTCTTC.

The J gene is TRBJ2-7, the V gene TRBV4-2, with D possibly called TRBD1 or TRBD2 (5 bases each). The CDR3 runs 16 residues. CDR1 and CDR2 (germline): LGHNA, YNFKEQ. The ends were cut back, 0 bases at V and 0 bases at J, with 12 bases in the middle. DNA for the CDR3: TGTGCCAGCAGCCAAGAGGGGGACCTCTCCTCCTACGAGCAGTACTTC. Translation gives CASSQEGDLSSYEQYF.

This clonotype appeared a few times. The gene calls are TRBV27 and TRBJ2-1; the D gene is possibly TRBD2 (5 bases). The germline CDR1 and CDR2 sequences are MNHEY and SMNVEV (reference sequence). V dropped 6 bases and J dropped 0 bases, with 12 bases sitting between them. The CDR3 has 15 amino acids. The CDR3, as DNA: TGTGCCAGCAGCGGGGAAAGGATCTCCTACAATGAGCAGTTCTTC. Translating gives CASSGERISYNEQFF.

V usage is TRBV6-2 or TRBV6-3 and J usage is TRBJ1-5; 9 bases fit TRBD1. The germline V gene has CDR1 MNHEY and CDR2 SVGEGT. J lost 0 bases, V lost 5 bases, and 11 bases had no gene match. This CDR3 region has 18 residues. In DNA form, the CDR3 reads TGTGCCAGCAGTCGATCCGGGACAGGGCGAAATAGCAATCAGCCCCAGCATTTT. It encodes CASSRSGTGRNSNQPQHF.

This clonotype was detected a few times. V and J are TRBV6-1 and TRBJ1-6; 8 nucleotides line up with TRBD1. Looked up from germline, CDR1 is MNHNS and CDR2 is SASEGT. V was pared by 6 bases and J by 6 bases, with 7 bases of the junction left unmatched. CDR3 length: 15 amino acids. The CDR3 reads CASRALDRANSPLHF. Here the CDR3 DNA reads TGTGCCAGCAGGGCCCTGGACAGGGCTAATTCACCCCTCCACTTT.

The rearrangement uses TRBV7-3 and TRBJ2-2, with 9 bases identical to TRBD2. Germline-derived CDR1 and CDR2 are SGHTA and FQGTGA. Unmatched junction bases numbered 4, after V lost 5 bases and J lost 0 bases. This CDR3 is built from 16 residues. The DNA for the CDR3 is TGTGCCAGCAGCATAGCGGGAGTGACGAACACCGGGGAGCTGTTTTTT. This sequence encodes CASSIAGVTNTGELFF.

The chain couples TRBV20-1 to TRBJ2-7, with D unclear. There are 12 residues in the CDR3. Germline V gene lookup returns CDR1 DFQATT and CDR2 SNEGSKA (reference sequence). V gave up 6 bases and J gave up 5 bases, with 14 bases separating them. CDR3 in DNA: TGCAGTGCGGCCCGAAGGGATAACGAGCAGTACTTC. This sequence encodes CSAARRDNEQYF.

The V call is TRBV20-1, the J call TRBJ2-1; 10 bases map to TRBD2. The CDR3 runs 15 residues. CDR1 and CDR2 from the germline V gene are DFQATT and SNEGSKA (reference sequence). The junction had 7 bases not matched to a gene; V was cut back by 1 base and J by 7 bases. CDR3 sequence (DNA): TGCAGTGCTAGAGTAAGCGGGAGGGAGGCAAATGAGCAGTTCTTC. Translating it yields CSARVSGREANEQFF.

This clonotype has just a few counts. The chain has TRBV12-3 or TRBV12-4 and TRBJ1-5, with D possibly TRBD1 on 5 matching bases. V was shortened by 2 bases and J by 0 bases, with 11 bases between the two germline ends. This CDR3 comprises 16 residues. Here the CDR3 DNA reads TGTGCCAGCAGTTTACAGGACATCTATAGCAATCAGCCCCAGCATTTT. Its protein is CASSLQDIYSNQPQHF.

Remarks on this clonotype: The junction and the germline gene differ at one end; a read error may be behind it. The V gene is TRBV7-7, the J gene TRBJ1-5; no clear D gene. This CDR3 is built from 17 residues. CDR1 is SSHAT and CDR2 is FNYEAQ in the germline V gene (reference sequence). CDR3 bases: TGTGCTAGCAGTTTAGAGGGCTGGGCAGCATTCAATCAGCCCCAGCATTTT. Its translation is CASSLEGWAAFNQPQHF.

The rearrangement uses TRBV2 and TRBJ2-5; 9 nucleotides align to TRBD1. The CDR3 has 14 amino acids. Germline V gene lookup returns CDR1 SNHLY and CDR2 FYNNEI. The ends lost 6 bases at V and 4 bases at J; junction bases unmatched: 6. The CDR3 protein is CASRRTGEGETQYF. The DNA of the CDR3 is TGTGCCAGCAGAAGGACAGGGGAGGGAGAGACCCAGTACTTC.

This clonotype turned up a few times. This chain joins TRBV3-1 and TRBJ1-2, with D tentatively TRBD1 (6 bases). Between the trimmed V and J ends, which lost 4 bases and 4 bases, there was a span of 10 bases. This CDR3 region has 13 residues. Per germline, CDR1 LGHDT and CDR2 YNNKEL (reference sequence). CDR3 bases: TGTGCCAGCAGCCGGGGACATATCTATGGCTACACCTTC. Translating it yields CASSRGHIYGYTF. The variable domain in full, with the rest retrieved from reference TRBV3-1 and TRBJ1-2, is DTAVSQTPKYLVTQMGNDKSIKCEQNLGHDTMYWYKQDSKKFLKIMFSYNNKELIINETVPNRFSPKSPDKAHLNLHINSLELGDSAVYFCASSRGHIYGYTFGSGTRLTVV.

This chain connects TRBV6-5 to TRBJ2-3; tentatively, D is TRBD2 (6 bases). The CDR3 contains 14 residues. Germline V gene data show CDR1 as MNHEY and CDR2 as SVGAGI. V was clipped by 2 bases and J by 3 bases, with 9 bases between them. CDR3: CASSYGGETDTQYF. CDR3 nucleotides: TGTGCCAGCAGTTACGGCGGGGAAACAGATACGCAGTATTTT.

In its sample, this clonotype was seen a few times. V usage is TRBV7-2 and J usage is TRBJ2-7; D not certain. V was shortened by 3 bases and J by 7 bases, with 13 bases between the two germline ends. The CDR3 length is 13 residues. CDR1 and CDR2 from the germline V gene are SGHTA and FQGNSA. CDR3 sequence: CASSFPRVGEQYF. The DNA of the CDR3 is TGTGCCAGCAGCTTCCCCCGCGTGGGGGAGCAGTACTTC.

The chain uses TRBV30 and TRBJ2-7; D remains unclear. CDR3 length: 15 amino acids. Trimming stripped 1 base from V and 4 bases from J, with 17 bases between. The germline CDR1 and CDR2 sequences are GTSNPN and SVGIG (reference sequence). DNA for the CDR3: TGTGCCTGGAGTGATTCCCAGGAGTGGATATACGAGCAGTACTTC. This gives the protein CAWSDSQEWIYEQYF. Variable domain in full (rest from reference TRBV30 and TRBJ2-7): SQTIHQWPATLVQPVGSPLSLECTVEGTSNPNLYWYRQAAGRGLQLLFYSVGIGQISSEVPQNLSASRPQDRQFILSSKKLLLSDSGFYLCAWSDSQEWIYEQYFGPGTRLTVT.

This clonotype appeared a few times. This chain uses TRBV5-1 with TRBJ2-4; 7 positions match TRBD1. CDR3 size: 14 residues. Trimming cost V 2 bases and J 13 bases; bases outside gene matches: 12. Germline CDR1 SGHRS, CDR2 YFSETQ. In DNA form, the CDR3 reads TGCGCCAGCAGCTTCCGGGACAGTATAGAAGAGCAGTACTTC. Translation: CASSFRDSIEEQYF. The full variable domain, with the rest looked up from reference TRBV5-1 and TRBJ2-4, is KAGVTQTPRYLIKTRGQQVTLSCSPISGHRSVSWYQQTPGQGLQFLFEYFSETQRNKGNFPGRFSGRQFSNSRSEMNVSTLELGDSALYLCASSFRDSIEEQYFGAGTRLSVL.

This chain joins TRBV4-3 and TRBJ2-1; a weak D match, TRBD2 (5 bases). The CDR3 sequence is 17 residues long. Looked up from germline, CDR1 is LGHNA and CDR2 is YSLEER. The V and J ends lost 2 bases and 0 bases respectively, with 14 bases between them. The CDR3, as DNA: TGCGCCAGCAGCCAAAGCGGTTCTCCAAGCTCCTACAATGAGCAGTTCTTC. Its translation: CASSQSGSPSSYNEQFF.